This T cell receptor beta chain was found in a study of STAT5B mutations in CD4+ large granular lymphocyte leukemia. General study findings and limits: Patient CD4-sorted repertoires looked more clonal than healthy CD4+ repertoires, even without putative leukemic clones.

Germline CDR1 and CDR2: SGHTS and YDEGEE. With V trimmed by 4 bases and J by 0 bases, 6 bases remained unmatched. The CDR3 is 17 residues long. The data were produced by immunoSEQ multiplex PCR, yet TCRdb's version contains in-frame clones alone and is incomplete. The data contain around 30,000 clones, just under 75% of them singletons. As for this clone: Its antigen is unknown.

The sequenced material came from CD4+ T cells from blood buffy coats. The gene calls are TRBV5-8 and TRBJ2-3; 12 bases map to TRBD2. This TCR derives from a human donor in good health. CDR3 nucleotide sequence: TGTGCCAGCAGCGAGACGCTAGCGGGGGGGAGCACAGATACGCAGTATTTT. Translated, it gives CASSETLAGGSTDTQYF.